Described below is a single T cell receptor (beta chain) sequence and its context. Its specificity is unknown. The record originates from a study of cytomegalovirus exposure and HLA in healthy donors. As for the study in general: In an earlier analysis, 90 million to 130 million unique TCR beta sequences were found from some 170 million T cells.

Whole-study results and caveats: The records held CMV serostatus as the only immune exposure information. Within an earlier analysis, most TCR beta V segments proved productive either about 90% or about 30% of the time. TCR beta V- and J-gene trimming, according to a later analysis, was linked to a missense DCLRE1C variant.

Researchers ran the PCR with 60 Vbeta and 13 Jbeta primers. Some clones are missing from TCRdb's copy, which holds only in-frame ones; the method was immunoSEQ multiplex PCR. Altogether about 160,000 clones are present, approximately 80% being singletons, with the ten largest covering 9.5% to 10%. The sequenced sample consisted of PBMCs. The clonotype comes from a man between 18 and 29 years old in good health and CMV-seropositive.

The CDR3 spells CASSVTPGTANSPLHF. The CDR3 nucleotides read TGTGCCAGCAGCGTAACGCCCGGGACAGCGAATTCACCCCTCCACTTT. This sequence joins TRBV7-2 and TRBJ1-6; 7 bases are shared with TRBD1. J lost 7 bases, V lost 5 bases, and 11 bases had no gene match. This CDR3 has 16 residues. Germline V gene data show CDR1 as SGHTA and CDR2 as FQGNSA.